Shown below are 22 T cell receptor beta chains from a single sample sequenced in a study of identical twins. MiXCR, run by TCRdb on the 5' RACE reads, gives a single entry per CDR3 protein. The sample shows under 900,000 distinct CDR3 sequences, 15% to 20% of them seen only once. The sample was also linked to a second study, of T cells expressing NK-cell markers.

The sample comprised PBMCs. These receptors all come from a woman aged 18-29 years in good health.

In this sample, this clonotype turned up a few times. J is TRBJ2-1 and V is TRBV5-4; the match to TRBD2 covers 12 bases. Germline assignment: CDR1 SGHNT and CDR2 YYREEE (reference sequence). This CDR3 region has 17 residues. Trimming cost V 5 bases and J 4 bases; bases outside gene matches: 10. CDR3 residues: CASSSTSGRYSYNEQFF. As DNA, the CDR3 is TGTGCCAGCAGTTCTACTAGCGGGAGGTATTCATACAATGAGCAGTTCTTC. Drawing the rest from reference TRBV5-4 and TRBJ2-1, the complete variable domain is ETGVTQSPTHLIKTRGQQVTLRCSSQSGHNTVSWYQQALGQGPQFIFQYYREEENGRGNFPPRFSGLQFPNYSSELNVNALELDDSALYLCASSSTSGRYSYNEQFFGPGTRLTVL.

The V and J genes are TRBV6-5 and TRBJ1-5; D call uncertain. Germline values: CDR1 MNHEY, CDR2 SVGAGI. V lost 4 bases and J 5 bases, leaving 9 bases between the germline ends. CDR3 length equals 13 residues. CDR3 amino acids: CASSSNKDQPQHF. CDR3 DNA: TGTGCCAGCAGTTCCAACAAGGATCAGCCCCAGCATTTT.

This clonotype was observed many times. The chain combines TRBV12-3 or TRBV12-4 with TRBJ1-3, with D tentatively TRBD1 (5 bases). The CDR3 is made up of 16 amino acids. Trimming cost V 5 bases and J 5 bases, with 19 bases left between them. CDR3 DNA sequence: TGTGCCAGCAGTAACGTTGGAGGGACGCGGCGAAACACCATATATTTT. Protein product: CASSNVGGTRRNTIYF.

The rearrangement joins TRBV7-9 to TRBJ2-3, with a possible D match to TRBD1 (5 bases). The CDR3 spans 15 residues. In germline, CDR1 is SEHNR, CDR2 FQNEAQ (reference sequence). V was trimmed by 2 bases and J by 0 bases, leaving 9 bases between them. The CDR3 coding sequence is TGTGCCAGCAGCTTACAGGGATCTAGCACAGATACGCAGTATTTT. Protein: CASSLQGSSTDTQYF.

This clonotype was counted a few times. The CDR3 nucleotides read TGCGCCAGCAGCTGGACTAGACCTCAAGAGACCCAGTACTTC. Translated, it gives CASSWTRPQETQYF. The chain employs TRBV5-1 and TRBJ2-5, with 7 nucleotides matching TRBD2. Per germline, CDR1 SGHRS and CDR2 YFSETQ. Unmatched junction bases numbered 4, after V lost 3 bases and J lost 2 bases. The CDR3 consists of 14 residues.

V usage is TRBV7-2 and J usage is TRBJ2-7; weak D call: TRBD2 (5 bases). The CDR3 is 15 amino acids. Germline V CDR1 and CDR2: SGHTA, FQGNSA. V was pared by 5 bases and J by 2 bases, with 16 bases between. CDR3 DNA sequence: TGTGCCAGCAGCCGAACTGTCTCGGAGGCCTACGAGCAGTACTTC. Translated, it gives CASSRTVSEAYEQYF.

The V call is TRBV2, the J call TRBJ2-3, with D possibly TRBD2 on 5 matching bases. This CDR3 has 15 amino acids. Germline CDR1 SNHLY, CDR2 FYNNEI. Trimming removed 4 bases at V and 1 base at J, with 12 bases between. Written as DNA, the CDR3 is TGTGCCAGCAGTGTGGAGGTAGTCGGCACAGATACGCAGTATTTT. Its translation is CASSVEVVGTDTQYF.

This clonotype was detected a few times. V usage is TRBV6-1 and J usage is TRBJ1-1; D not certain. Trimming took off 8 bases at V and 1 base at J, with 11 bases between the two ends. CDR1 is MNHNS and CDR2 is SASEGT in the germline V gene. This CDR3 has 13 residues. The CDR3 DNA sequence: TGTGCCAGCCGGTGGGTGGGGAACACTGAAGCTTTCTTT. Translation: CASRWVGNTEAFF.

This clonotype has a count of ten or more. CDR3: CASYHSGGGQETQYF. The CDR3 nucleotides read TGTGCCAGCTACCACAGCGGGGGCGGCCAAGAGACCCAGTACTTC. The V gene is TRBV6-1, the J gene TRBJ2-5; TRBD2 matches at 8 bases. Trimming cost V 8 bases and J 1 base; bases outside gene matches: 9. This CDR3 contains 15 residues. Germline CDR1 MNHNS, CDR2 SASEGT.

The rearrangement links TRBV29-1 to TRBJ2-1; no firm D call. V lost 8 bases to trimming and J lost 3 bases, with 8 bases between them. The CDR3 runs 11 residues. Germline CDR1 SQVTM, CDR2 ANQGSEA. The CDR3 loop is CSCGIYNEQFF. The CDR3 region has the DNA TGCAGCTGTGGGATCTACAATGAGCAGTTCTTC.

This clonotype was seen a handful of times. The chain recombines TRBV7-9 with TRBJ1-1; 7 positions match TRBD1. Germline V lookup: CDR1 SEHNR, CDR2 FQNEAQ (reference sequence). This CDR3 has 14 residues. V lost 4 bases, J lost 5 bases, and 7 bases stayed unmatched. The CDR3 spells CASSSRTGSTEAFF. The DNA for the CDR3 is TGTGCCAGCAGCTCACGGACAGGAAGTACTGAAGCTTTCTTT.

In this sample, this clonotype turned up many times. The chain is built from TRBV12-3 or TRBV12-4 and TRBJ1-3; the match to TRBD1 covers 7 bases. CDR3 size: 15 residues. The J segment lost 1 base and the V segment lost 5 bases, leaving 5 bases of the junction unmatched. The CDR3 nucleotides are TGTGCCAGCAGTAAAACAGGGGTATCTGGAAACACCATATATTTT. It yields the protein CASSKTGVSGNTIYF.

The rearrangement joins TRBV12-3 or TRBV12-4 to TRBJ1-5; a weak D match, TRBD1 (6 bases). V gave up 6 bases and J gave up 6 bases, with 18 bases separating them. The CDR3 extends over 15 amino acids. CDR3 in DNA: TGTGCCAGCAGGTCCAGGGGCGAAGGGATTCAGCCCCAGCATTTT. Translation gives CASRSRGEGIQPQHF.

This clonotype was observed a few times. This chain connects TRBV18 to TRBJ2-7, with TRBD2 identical over 12 bases. This CDR3 comprises 20 residues. V shed 2 bases, J shed 4 bases, and the junction held 18 bases outside the gene matches. Germline V gene sequence: CDR1 KGHSH, CDR2 LQKENI. CDR3 DNA: TGTGCCAGCTCACCAAATCCCGGACTAGCGGGGATGGGTGGTAGGTACGAGCAGTACTTC. The encoded protein is CASSPNPGLAGMGGRYEQYF.

This rearrangement joins TRBV10-3 to TRBJ1-2, with D uncertain. This CDR3 spans 16 amino acids. Trimming took 0 bases from V and 4 from J, leaving 15 bases between them. Germline assignment: CDR1 ENHRY and CDR2 SYGVKD. CDR3: CAISESPLEISYGYTF. In nucleotides, the CDR3 is TGTGCCATCAGTGAGTCGCCGTTGGAGATTTCCTATGGCTACACCTTC.

This clonotype was found a few times. This rearrangement joins TRBV7-2 to TRBJ2-1; D perhaps matches TRBD2 (6 bases). The CDR3 spans 13 residues. The ends were cut back, 4 bases at V and 10 bases at J, with 14 bases in the middle. Germline CDR1 is SGHTA and CDR2 is FQGNSA. CDR3 amino acids: CASSSLRESEQFF. The CDR3 DNA reads TGTGCCAGCAGCTCCCTCCGGGAGTCAGAGCAGTTCTTC.

This clonotype has just a few counts. The chain employs TRBV5-1 and TRBJ2-1; 8 nucleotides agree with TRBD2. CDR1 and CDR2 (germline): SGHRS, YFSETQ. V lost 0 bases and J lost 7; bases outside the gene matches: 3. The CDR3 runs 14 residues. For the CDR3, the DNA is TGCGCCAGCAGCTTGGGGACTAGCTTTAATGAGCAGTTCTTC. This sequence encodes CASSLGTSFNEQFF.

This chain joins TRBV2 and TRBJ2-1; D possibly corresponds to TRBD2 (6 bases). Germline V lookup: CDR1 SNHLY, CDR2 FYNNEI. The CDR3 consists of 15 residues. With 6 bases removed from V and 4 bases from J, the gap between germline ends came to 16 bases. CDR3 nucleotides: TGTGCCAGCAGCGCCCAAAGGGACTCGTACAATGAGCAGTTCTTC. It translates to CASSAQRDSYNEQFF.

This clonotype was detected only a few times. The gene calls are TRBV7-9 and TRBJ1-4; D ambiguous. Trimming removed 3 bases at V and 10 bases at J, with 18 bases between. The CDR3 is made up of 15 amino acids. Germline CDR1 reads SEHNR; CDR2 reads FQNEAQ (reference sequence). CDR3 amino acids: CASSFSGPSLVKLFF. The CDR3 coding sequence is TGTGCCAGCAGCTTCTCCGGCCCCTCGTTAGTAAAACTGTTTTTT. Looking up the rest from reference TRBV7-9 and TRBJ1-4 gives the full variable domain: DTGVSQNPRHKITKRGQNVTFRCDPISEHNRLYWYRQTLGQGPEFLTYFQNEAQLEKSRLLSDRFSAERPKGSFSTLEIQRTEQGDSAMYLCASSFSGPSLVKLFFGSGTQLSVL.

V gene TRBV15 combines with J gene TRBJ1-1; the D gene is possibly TRBD1 (6 bases). The CDR3 is made up of 14 amino acids. The V end was cut by 0 bases, the J end by 5 bases, with 10 bases between. Germline CDR1 and CDR2: LNHNV and YYDKDF (reference sequence). The CDR3 reads CATSRERQGTEAFF. CDR3 coding DNA: TGTGCCACCAGCAGAGAGAGGCAGGGGACTGAAGCTTTCTTT. The variable domain in full, with the rest retrieved from reference TRBV15 and TRBJ1-1, is DAMVIQNPRYQVTQFGKPVTLSCSQTLNHNVMYWYQQKSSQAPKLLFHYYDKDFNNEADTPDNFQSRRPNTSFCFLDIRSPGLGDTAMYLCATSRERQGTEAFFGQGTRLTVV.

This clonotype has just a few counts. The genes are TRBV7-9 and TRBJ2-2; D gene unclear. Trimming pared 5 bases from V and 5 bases from J, leaving 15 bases between. This CDR3 has 15 amino acids. Per the germline V gene, CDR1 is SEHNR and CDR2 is FQNEAQ (reference sequence). This CDR3 is CASSLRLVGTGELFF. In DNA, the CDR3 is TGTGCCAGCAGCCTGAGACTCGTTGGTACCGGGGAGCTGTTTTTT.

In this sample, this clonotype turned up a few times. The rearrangement joins TRBV12-3 or TRBV12-4 to TRBJ1-2; D call uncertain. V was pared by 11 bases and J by 4 bases, with 8 bases between. The CDR3 covers 10 residues. CDR3 coding DNA: TGTGCCGTGGGTCCCTATGGCTACACCTTC. This gives the protein CAVGPYGYTF.